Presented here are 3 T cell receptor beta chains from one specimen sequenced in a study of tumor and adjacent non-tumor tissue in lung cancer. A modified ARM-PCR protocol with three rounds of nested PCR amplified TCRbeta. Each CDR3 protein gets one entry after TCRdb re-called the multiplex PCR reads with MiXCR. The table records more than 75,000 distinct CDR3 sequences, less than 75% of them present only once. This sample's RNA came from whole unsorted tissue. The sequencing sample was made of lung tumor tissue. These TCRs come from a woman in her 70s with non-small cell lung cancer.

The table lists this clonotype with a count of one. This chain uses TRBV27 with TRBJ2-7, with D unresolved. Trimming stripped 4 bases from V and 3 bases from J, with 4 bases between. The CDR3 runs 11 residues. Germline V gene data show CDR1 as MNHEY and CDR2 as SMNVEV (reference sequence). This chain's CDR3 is CASSSNYEQYF. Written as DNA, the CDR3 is TGTGCCAGCAGTTCCAACTACGAGCAGTACTTC.

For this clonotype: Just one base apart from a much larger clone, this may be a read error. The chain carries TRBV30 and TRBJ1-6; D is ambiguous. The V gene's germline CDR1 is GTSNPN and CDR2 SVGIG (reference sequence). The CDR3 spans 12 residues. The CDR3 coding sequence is TGTGCTACGGTGCGGAACAATTCACCCCTCCACTTT. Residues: CATVRNNSPLHF. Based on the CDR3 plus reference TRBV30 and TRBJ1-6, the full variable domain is SQTIHQWPATLVQPVGSPLSLECTVEGTSNPNLYWYRQAAGRGLQLLFYSVGIGQISSEVPQNLSASRPQDRQFILSSKKLLLSDSGFYLCATVRNNSPLHFGNGTRLTVT.

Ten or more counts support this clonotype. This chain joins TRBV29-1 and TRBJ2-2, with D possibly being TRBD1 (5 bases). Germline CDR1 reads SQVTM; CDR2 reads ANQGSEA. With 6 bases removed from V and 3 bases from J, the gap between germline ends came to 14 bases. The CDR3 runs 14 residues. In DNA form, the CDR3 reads TGCAGCGTCAGGACAATGGGTTACACCGGGGAGCTGTTTTTT. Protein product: CSVRTMGYTGELFF.